Detailed here is one TCR beta chain. Germline CDR1 reads SGHRS; CDR2 reads YFSETQ. V was pared by 3 bases and J by 7 bases, with 11 bases between. This CDR3 is 13 amino acids long. The table came from immunoSEQ multiplex PCR; TCRdb's copy has only in-frame clones and leaves some out. This sample yields 70,000 or so clones, of which around 80% are seen a single time; approximately 2.5% belongs to the top ten. The data belong to a study of blood T cell repertoires in COVID-19. Overall study: PBMCs, B-cell-depleted T cells, or T cells were the source of the cDNA or gDNA that made up the material.

The receptor was derived from an elderly man with active or convalescent COVID-19. The sequenced material came from peripheral blood. V and J are TRBV5-1 and TRBJ2-1; D possibly corresponds to TRBD2 (6 bases). This CDR3 reads CASSYGAGNEQFF. The CDR3 DNA reads as TGCGCCAGCAGCTATGGGGCGGGGAATGAGCAGTTCTTC.